This TCR beta chain originates from a study of shared T cell receptors in the human thymus. Per the germline V gene, CDR1 is SQVTM and CDR2 is ANQGSEA. The V gene lost 5 bases and the J gene lost 6 bases, with 22 bases spanning the gap. The CDR3 has 15 residues. Sequencing was performed with immunoSEQ multiplex PCR; in TCRdb, only in-frame clones are kept and a portion is missing. In the table there are roughly 660,000 clones, approximately 90% of which are singletons. This sample was also put to use in a study of human thymus T cells. That paper notes: Thymic resections from corrective heart surgery supplied the tissue.

The clonotype originates from a boy younger than two with a congenital heart defect. The V gene is TRBV29-1, the J gene TRBJ1-2; a possible D gene is TRBD1 (5 bases). Sequencing input: thymocytes. The CDR3 loop reads CSVLRSEGHWDGYTF. Here the CDR3 DNA reads TGCAGCGTTCTAAGATCGGAGGGGCACTGGGATGGCTACACCTTC.